The text below deals with one T cell receptor beta chain. The antigen it recognizes is unknown. Base qualities are not provided; no much larger clone lies one nucleotide away. These data originate in a study of graft-versus-host responses after intestinal transplantation (dated by TCRdb to the early 2020s). Concerning the study at large: Recipients received multivisceral, liver-intestinal, or isolated intestinal transplants. Every recipient was given anti-thymocyte globulin induction, then maintenance tacrolimus and steroids for 3 to 4 years. After intestinal transplantation, graft-versus-host and host-versus-graft alloreactive T cell clones were followed in the graft, circulation and bone marrow using bulk TCR-beta CDR3 sequencing. Alloreactive clones were identified by sequencing pre-transplant mixed lymphocyte reaction products and comparing them with unstimulated pre-transplant donor and recipient T cells. A cohort of about two dozen intestinal transplant recipients, including one retransplant, was enrolled, and 3 patients lacking pretransplant specimens were excluded. A peak of at least 4% donor T cells among recipient peripheral blood mononuclear cells was the definition used for donor T cell macrochimerism. Rather than being sequenced by the commercial service, samples from a few later patients were sequenced in-house on an Illumina MiSeq and processed with MiXCR. The paper's findings and limits, for the study overall: GvH clones were detected in recipient bone marrow, and some appeared earlier in ileal mucosa or blood, consistent with an intestinal mucosal origin. Conclusions were limited by the relatively low number and heterogeneity of intestinal transplant patients. Peak levels of circulating GvH clones were associated with declines in HvG clones early after transplant. Patients with donor T cell macrochimerism had high GvH to HvG T cell clonal ratios in their allografts.

The time point label for this specimen denotes: cells obtained before transplantation from donor or recipient. CD3+CD4+ and CD3+CD8+ populations were FACS-sorted from unstimulated pre-transplant donor and recipient cells taken from spleen or lymph nodes. Libraries were constructed by the immunoSEQ multiplex PCR assay. For most patients, genomic DNA was isolated using the Qiagen DNeasy Blood and Tissue Kit and was shipped frozen to Adaptive Biotechnologies for TCR sequencing. For most patients, genomic DNA was subjected to high-throughput TCR-beta CDR3 sequencing by Adaptive Biotechnologies. Processing in the source paper ran as follows. TCR sequencing data for 15 to 20 patients were retrieved from Adaptive's ImmunoSEQ software; a few other patients were processed with MiXCR and VDJtools. To correct CD4 versus CD8 sorting errors, sequences present in both subsets at a frequency ratio below 5:1 were removed. CDR3 nucleotide sequences shared by donor and recipient were removed because the origin of these sequences could not be assigned. To be classed as alloreactive, a clone needed at least 2-fold expansion over unstimulated cells and a minimum CFSE-low frequency of 0.002% (template counts) or 0.001% (read counts). Clones were considered mappable if detected in sequenced pre-transplant spleen, lymph node, or MLR CFSE-low populations of the donor or recipient. The cumulative frequency of alloreactive clones was calculated as a percentage of all sequences, weighted by copy number. Here the immuneACCESS table is served through TCRdb, limited to in-frame sequences with V and J called. Missing clones are a known gap in these copies; in checked studies unresolved V genes cover under half, and the rest lacks a known reason. From that table come the V and J calls and clone size; the DNA was used to work out D and trimming. The sample table shows about 110,000 clones, and approximately 90% are seen once. The ten largest clonotypes hold less than 0.8% of the sample.

The material was unstimulated CD4+ T cells sorted from spleen or lymph node cells, obtained before transplant. This TCR came from a human donor who was the organ donor for an intestinal transplant.

The sequenced DNA is TGTGCCAGCAGCCCCGGGGCAGGGGGAAACACCATATATTTT. This yields the protein CASSPGAGGNTIYF. The sequence is built from TRBV7-6 and TRBJ1-3; the best D guess is TRBD1, with 5 bases matching. Measured from the cysteine to the phenylalanine, the CDR3 is 14 residues long. The read is trimmed to its CDR3 DNA, 42 bases read in frame from base 1. V and J lose 5 bases and 4 bases, and a span of 12 bases separates them. CDR1 SGHVS and CDR2 FNYEAQ are derived from the germline V gene.